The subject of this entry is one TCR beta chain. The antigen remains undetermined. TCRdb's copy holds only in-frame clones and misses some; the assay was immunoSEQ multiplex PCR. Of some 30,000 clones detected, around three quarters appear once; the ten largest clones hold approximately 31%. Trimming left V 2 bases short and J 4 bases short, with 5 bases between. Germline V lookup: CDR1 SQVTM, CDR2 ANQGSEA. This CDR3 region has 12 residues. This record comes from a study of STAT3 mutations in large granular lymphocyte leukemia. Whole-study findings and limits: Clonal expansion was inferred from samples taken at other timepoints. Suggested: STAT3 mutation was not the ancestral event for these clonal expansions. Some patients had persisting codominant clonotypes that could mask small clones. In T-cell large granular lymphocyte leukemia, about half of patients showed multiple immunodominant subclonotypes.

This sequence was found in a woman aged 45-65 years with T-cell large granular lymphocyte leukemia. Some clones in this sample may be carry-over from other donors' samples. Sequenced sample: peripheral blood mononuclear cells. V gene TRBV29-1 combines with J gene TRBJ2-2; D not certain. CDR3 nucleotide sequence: TGCAGCGTTGAACGCCCCACCGGGGAGCTGTTTTTT. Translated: CSVERPTGELFF.